The 21 T cell receptor beta chains presented below share a single source sample, sequenced in a study of blood T cell repertoires in COVID-19. Repertoires were generated with immunoSEQ multiplex PCR, while TCRdb's copy carries only in-frame clones and drops some. Altogether 300,000 to 400,000 clones are present, around 87% being singletons, with the ten largest covering around 6%. Sequenced input: peripheral blood. The receptors shown here come from a woman aged 50 to 60 with COVID-19, enrolled during active disease.

This chain uses TRBV2 with TRBJ2-1, with TRBD1 matching over 8 bases. CDR1 and CDR2 from the germline V gene are SNHLY and FYNNEI. The CDR3 contains 11 residues. Trimming took 4 bases from V and 13 from J; bases not matched to a gene: 3. The CDR3 nucleotides are TGTGCCAGCAGTGGGACAGGGCCTCAGTTCTTC. The encoded protein is CASSGTGPQFF.

V and J are TRBV7-2 and TRBJ2-7; TRBD1 matches at 8 bases. The CDR3 covers 16 residues. Germline V gene lookup returns CDR1 SGHTA and CDR2 FQGNSA. V dropped 5 bases and J dropped 0; count of bases not matched to a gene: 9. The CDR3 protein is CASSPSGQGASYEQYF. The CDR3 DNA follows: TGTGCCAGCAGCCCCTCCGGACAGGGAGCCTCCTACGAGCAGTACTTC.

The CDR3 protein is CASSRWTGELFF. The CDR3 coding sequence is TGCGCCAGCAGCCGGTGGACCGGGGAGCTGTTTTTT. The genes are TRBV5-1 and TRBJ2-2; the D is unclear. Trimming shortened V by 4 bases and J by 5 bases, and 6 bases separated the two germline ends. The CDR3 totals 12 residues. The V gene's germline CDR1 is SGHRS and CDR2 YFSETQ.

In this sample, this clone turned up a few times. Other DNA sequences in this sample translate to the same CDR3. The chain uses TRBV24-1 and TRBJ2-1; 14 bases fit TRBD2. Germline lookup yields CDR1 KGHDR and CDR2 SFDVKD. The CDR3 sequence is 15 residues long. Losses at the gene ends were 5 bases for V and 7 bases for J; bases not matched to a gene: 3. The CDR3 nucleotides read TGTGCCACCAGTGTGGGGACTAGCGGGAGAAATGAGCAGTTCTTC. As protein: CATSVGTSGRNEQFF.

The sample holds one count of this clone. The chain joins TRBV2 to TRBJ2-4, with 7 bases matching TRBD1. Germline V gene sequence: CDR1 SNHLY, CDR2 FYNNEI. With V trimmed by 8 bases and J by 1 base, 8 bases remained unmatched. The CDR3 spans 15 residues. The CDR3 region is CASLKQGTAKNIQYF. CDR3 sequence (DNA): TGTGCCAGCCTCAAACAGGGGACCGCCAAAAACATTCAGTACTTC.

The chain recombines TRBV6-2 or TRBV6-3 with TRBJ2-7, with 8 bases that match TRBD2. Germline V gene sequence: CDR1 MNHEY, CDR2 SVGEGT. V shed 4 bases, J shed 6 bases, and the junction held 8 bases outside the gene matches. The CDR3 length is 14 residues. This CDR3 is CASSSMGLVGEQYF. CDR3 sequence (DNA): TGTGCCAGCAGTTCCATGGGACTAGTCGGCGAGCAGTACTTC.

The V gene is TRBV4-3, the J gene TRBJ2-3; a weak D match, TRBD2 (5 bases). V lost 0 bases to trimming and J lost 5 bases, with 18 bases between them. CDR1 and CDR2 (germline): LGHNA, YSLEER. This CDR3 comprises 17 residues. The CDR3: CASSQESGADWGDTQYF. In DNA, the CDR3 is TGCGCCAGCAGCCAAGAATCTGGAGCGGATTGGGGAGATACGCAGTATTTT.

The chain joins TRBV6-6 to TRBJ2-3; the D gene is possibly TRBD2 (6 bases). Trimming shortened V by 3 bases and J by 6 bases, and 16 bases separated the two germline ends. From germline, CDR1 is MNHNY and CDR2 SVGAGI (reference sequence). The CDR3 loop spans 15 amino acids. As DNA, the CDR3 is TGTGCCAGCAGTTATGGGAGGAAGTCAATTGATACGCAGTATTTT. Translating it yields CASSYGRKSIDTQYF.

This chain uses TRBV3-1 (or the pseudogene TRBV3-2) with TRBJ2-3; TRBD1 matches 7 bases. In germline, CDR1 is LGHDT, CDR2 YNNKEL (reference sequence). Unmatched junction bases numbered 4, after V lost 4 bases and J lost 0 bases. CDR3 length: 15 amino acids. DNA of the CDR3: TGTGCCAGCAGCCCACCGACAGGGAGCACAGATACGCAGTATTTT. Its translation is CASSPPTGSTDTQYF.

This chain connects TRBV27 to TRBJ2-7; D ambiguous. Germline V gene lookup returns CDR1 MNHEY and CDR2 SMNVEV (reference sequence). The CDR3 length is 13 residues. Trimming took 3 bases from V and 2 from J, leaving 8 bases between them. Here the CDR3 DNA reads TGTGCCAGCAGTTTCCCGAACACCTACGAGCAGTACTTC. This translates into CASSFPNTYEQYF.

The chain employs TRBV29-1 and TRBJ2-7, with D unresolved. Per germline, CDR1 SQVTM and CDR2 ANQGSEA. This CDR3 region has 14 residues. Deletions cut 4 bases from V and 4 bases from J, with 17 bases between. In DNA form, the CDR3 reads TGCAGCGTTGTAGGCTCCCCAGCGCAGTACGAGCAGTACTTC. This sequence encodes CSVVGSPAQYEQYF.

The V and J genes are TRBV3-1 (or the pseudogene TRBV3-2) and TRBJ2-2; D might be TRBD2 (5 bases). The CDR3 sequence is 14 residues long. V gave up 1 base and J gave up 3 bases, with 6 bases separating them. CDR1 is LGHDT and CDR2 is YNNKEL in the germline V gene (reference sequence). As DNA, the CDR3 is TGTGCCAGCAGCCAAGGGAGGTACACCGGGGAGCTGTTTTTT. Its translation: CASSQGRYTGELFF.

The chain couples TRBV2 to TRBJ2-1, with TRBD1 matching over 9 bases. The CDR3 sequence is 15 residues long. V was pared by 5 bases and J by 10 bases, with 12 bases of the junction left unmatched. Germline CDR1 SNHLY, CDR2 FYNNEI. The CDR3 nucleotides read TGTGCCAGCAGTTACTTAACAGGGGGCTCGGGAGAGCAGTTCTTC. Translating it yields CASSYLTGGSGEQFF.

The chain uses TRBV27 and TRBJ2-1, with D unresolved. The germline CDR1 and CDR2 sequences are MNHEY and SMNVEV (reference sequence). The CDR3 spans 14 residues. V was trimmed by 2 bases and J by 1 base, leaving 6 bases between them. The CDR3 DNA reads TGTGCCAGCAGTTTAGGCGGATCCTACAATGAGCAGTTCTTC. This encodes CASSLGGSYNEQFF.

This clone was recorded once. The rearrangement links TRBV7-9 to TRBJ1-1, with 7 positions matching TRBD1. CDR3 length: 14 amino acids. Germline V gene data show CDR1 as SEHNR and CDR2 as FQNEAQ (reference sequence). Losses at the gene ends were 4 bases for V and 0 bases for J; bases not matched to a gene: 2. The CDR3 nucleotides read TGTGCCAGCAGCTCGGGACAGTTGAACACTGAAGCTTTCTTT. Amino acids: CASSSGQLNTEAFF.

In the case of this clone: Other DNA sequences within the sample encode an identical CDR3. J is TRBJ2-7 and V is TRBV25-1, with D maybe TRBD1 (5 bases). This CDR3 has 13 amino acids. From germline, CDR1 is MGHDK and CDR2 SYGVNS. Trimming left V 4 bases short and J 3 bases short, with 10 bases between. The CDR3 DNA reads as TGTGCCAGCAGTGTTAGGGGTCTCTACGAGCAGTACTTC. It is translated as CASSVRGLYEQYF.

The chain links TRBV6-1 to TRBJ2-7; 12 bases map to TRBD2. CDR1 and CDR2 from the germline V gene are MNHNS and SASEGT. The junction had 10 bases not matched to a gene; V was cut back by 2 bases and J by 5 bases. The CDR3 is made up of 17 amino acids. The CDR3 nucleotides are TGTGCCAGCAGTGAAAGGGCAGAGACTAGCGGGAGAAACGAGCAGTACTTC. Its translation is CASSERAETSGRNEQYF.

V gene TRBV6-5 combines with J gene TRBJ2-7, with D possibly matching TRBD1 (6 bases). The germline V gene has CDR1 MNHEY and CDR2 SVGAGI. The CDR3 spans 15 residues. Trimming removed 6 bases at V and 9 bases at J, with 24 bases between. The CDR3 DNA reads as TGTGCCAGCAGCTTGAAACCCGGGACACCTATCGGGCAGTACTTC. It codes for CASSLKPGTPIGQYF.

This rearrangement joins TRBV19 to TRBJ1-1, with 7 bases lining up with TRBD1. V shed 1 base and J 4 bases; nucleotides not matched to a gene: 9. CDR1 is LNHDA and CDR2 is SQIVND in the germline V gene (reference sequence). This CDR3 has 16 amino acids. The CDR3 nucleotides read TGTGCCAGTAGTATAGCCCATGACAGGGCTATCACTGAAGCTTTCTTT. This translates into CASSIAHDRAITEAFF.

The V gene is TRBV7-9, the J gene TRBJ2-7, with no clear D. Looked up from germline, CDR1 is SEHNR and CDR2 is FQNEAQ (reference sequence). The CDR3 is 16 amino acids. The V gene lost 1 base and the J gene lost 2 bases, with 15 bases spanning the gap. Here the CDR3 DNA reads TGTGCCAGCAGCTTAGGGTATCAGGTGAGCCCCTACGAGCAGTACTTC. It codes for CASSLGYQVSPYEQYF.

The table lists this clone with a count of one. The V and J genes are TRBV19 and TRBJ2-6, with a possible D match to TRBD1 (6 bases). V lost 2 bases and J lost 0, with 11 bases in between. Germline V gives CDR1 LNHDA, CDR2 SQIVND (reference sequence). The CDR3 is 17 amino acids. CDR3 sequence reads: CASSITGLNSGANVLTF. The CDR3 DNA reads TGTGCCAGTAGTATAACAGGGCTGAACTCTGGGGCCAACGTCCTGACTTTC.